The 12 T cell receptor beta chains reported below all come from one sample, sequenced in a study of T cells in localized non-small cell lung cancer. The repertoire was sequenced with immunoSEQ multiplex PCR; TCRdb's copy has only in-frame clones and lacks some. The table shows under 45,000 clones, with roughly four fifths occurring only once. Source: PBMCs, taken before any cancer treatment. The receptors were sampled from a man between 40 and 69 years old with stage II lung adenocarcinoma.

V gene TRBV19 combines with J gene TRBJ2-1; D is possibly TRBD2 (6 bases). Germline CDR1 reads LNHDA; CDR2 reads SQIVND (reference sequence). V was clipped by 1 base and J by 0 bases, with 10 bases between them. The CDR3 is made up of 16 amino acids. Here the CDR3 reads CASSIGRGSSYNEQFF. The CDR3 DNA sequence: TGTGCCAGTAGTATAGGGAGGGGAAGCTCCTACAATGAGCAGTTCTTC. The variable domain in full, with the rest retrieved from reference TRBV19 and TRBJ2-1, is DGGITQSPKYLFRKEGQNVTLSCEQNLNHDAMYWYRQDPGQGLRLIYYSQIVNDFQKGDIAEGYSVSREKKESFPLTVTSAQKNPTAFYLCASSIGRGSSYNEQFFGPGTRLTVL.

This clone was counted once. The chain couples TRBV6-5 to TRBJ1-2, with 12 bases identical to TRBD1. Unmatched junction bases numbered 6, after V lost 4 bases and J lost 3 bases. Germline CDR1 is MNHEY and CDR2 is SVGAGI. The CDR3 is 16 amino acids. The CDR3 spells CASSSGTGGGYYGYTF. Written as DNA, the CDR3 is TGTGCCAGCAGTTCGGGGACAGGGGGCGGATACTATGGCTACACCTTC.

The J gene is TRBJ1-2, the V gene TRBV15; 8 bases fit TRBD1. Losses at the gene ends were 1 base for V and 7 bases for J; bases not matched to a gene: 8. CDR1 is LNHNV, CDR2 YYDKDF, per germline (reference sequence). The CDR3 has 15 amino acids. The CDR3 DNA is TGTGCCACCAGCAGAGGGATGGACAGGGTTGGTGGCTACACCTTC. Protein sequence: CATSRGMDRVGGYTF.

The chain uses TRBV11-2 and TRBJ2-7, with a possible D match to TRBD1 (5 bases). CDR1 is SGHAT and CDR2 is FQNNGV in the germline V gene. V lost 0 bases and J 4 bases, leaving 7 bases between the germline ends. CDR3 length equals 13 residues. CDR3 sequence reads: CASSLEQGYEQYF. CDR3 DNA: TGTGCCAGCAGCTTAGAGCAGGGATACGAGCAGTACTTC. The variable domain in full, completed from reference TRBV11-2 and TRBJ2-7, reads EAGVAQSPRYKIIEKRQSVAFWCNPISGHATLYWYQQILGQGPKLLIQFQNNGVVDDSQLPKDRFSAERLKGVDSTLKIQPAKLEDSAVYLCASSLEQGYEQYFGPGTRLTVT.

The genes are TRBV5-1 and TRBJ2-3; TRBD2 aligns across 11 bases. Germline V lookup: CDR1 SGHRS, CDR2 YFSETQ. V lost 2 bases to trimming and J lost 7 bases; unmatched junction nucleotides: 6. The CDR3 is 15 residues long. CDR3 amino acids: CASSFTSGSGNTQYF. CDR3 bases: TGCGCCAGCAGCTTTACTAGCGGGAGTGGAAATACGCAGTATTTT.

The chain links TRBV28 to TRBJ2-1, with 8 bases fitting TRBD2. The CDR3 length is 18 residues. CDR1 and CDR2 from the germline V gene are MDHEN and SYDVKM. Trimming removed 5 bases from V and 8 bases from J; junction bases left unmatched: 20. The CDR3 coding sequence is TGTGCCAGCAGTCCCATCCCTCTTACTAGCGGTAGTCACGATGAGCAGTTCTTC. Protein product: CASSPIPLTSGSHDEQFF.

J is TRBJ2-1 and V is TRBV7-2; TRBD1 might be the D (6 bases). The V end was cut by 4 bases, the J end by 8 bases, with 15 bases between. This CDR3 is built from 14 residues. Germline V CDR1 and CDR2: SGHTA, FQGNSA. The CDR3 nucleotides read TGTGCCAGCAGCTCCCAACAGGGTTTCGATGAGCAGTTCTTC. Its translation is CASSSQQGFDEQFF.

The chain employs TRBV9 and TRBJ1-6; D gene uncertain. This CDR3 spans 15 amino acids. Germline-derived CDR1 and CDR2 are SGDLS and YYNGEE. Trimming left V 4 bases short and J 6 bases short, with 14 bases between. In DNA, the CDR3 is TGTGCCAGCAGCCCCGATCTAAGGGCTAATTCACCCCTCCACTTT. Amino acids: CASSPDLRANSPLHF.

The chain couples TRBV7-9 to TRBJ2-7; TRBD2 might be the D (6 bases). V dropped 5 bases and J dropped 2 bases, with 13 bases sitting between them. This CDR3 spans 14 amino acids. Germline-derived CDR1 and CDR2 are SEHNR and FQNEAQ (reference sequence). The CDR3 region is CASSPVGGTYEQYF. Here the CDR3 DNA reads TGTGCCAGCAGCCCCGTGGGGGGAACCTACGAGCAGTACTTC.

CDR3 nucleotides: TGTGCCAGCAGGTTGGACCAAGTAGACAGGGAGGGCGAGCAGTACTTC. Protein: CASRLDQVDREGEQYF. This chain connects TRBV6-6 to TRBJ2-7, with D perhaps TRBD1 or TRBD2 (7 bases each). The germline V gene encodes CDR1 MNHNY and CDR2 SVGAGI (reference sequence). The V and J ends lost 6 bases and 6 bases respectively, with 24 bases between them. The CDR3 contains 16 residues.

In this sample, this clone turned up a few times. This chain connects TRBV6-1 to TRBJ1-1, with 7 nucleotides matching TRBD1. CDR3 size: 11 residues. With 7 bases clipped from V and 8 bases from J, the junction kept 4 bases outside the gene matches. Germline V lookup: CDR1 MNHNS, CDR2 SASEGT. The CDR3 region has the DNA TGTGCCAGCACCCTGACAGGGGAAGCTTTCTTT. This gives the protein CASTLTGEAFF.

J is TRBJ2-2 and V is TRBV2; 9 positions match TRBD2. In germline, CDR1 is SNHLY, CDR2 FYNNEI. The V and J ends lost 5 bases and 0 bases, in that order; junction bases with no gene match: 7. This CDR3 spans 17 amino acids. The CDR3 bases are TGTGCCAGCAGTAATAAGGCTAGCGGGACGAACACCGGGGAGCTGTTTTTT. The encoded protein is CASSNKASGTNTGELFF.